These T cell receptor beta chains were read from a single sample in a study of blood T cell repertoires in COVID-19. TCRdb's copy holds only in-frame clones and misses some; the assay was immunoSEQ multiplex PCR. This sample has 300,000 to 400,000 clones, with 88% found just once. Source material: PBMCs or T cells enriched from blood (not recorded which). These receptors were collected from a woman under 30 who had recovered from COVID-19. Both conserved end residues are part of each CDR3. The order of the fields is V gene, CDR3 length, J gene, D gene, clone size, CDR3 DNA, CDR3 protein. A D gene is named only where the DNA matches it firmly. A row's size may be missing; if present it is once, few, many or a size class.

v_call: TRBV20-1; cdr3_length: 11; j_call: TRBJ1-1; d_call: -; clone_size: -; cdr3_nt: TGCAGTGCTAATAAGAACACTGAAGCTTTCTTT; cdr3_aa: CSANKNTEAFF
v_call: TRBV6-1; cdr3_length: 15; j_call: TRBJ1-5; d_call: -; clone_size: -; cdr3_nt: TGTGCCAGCAGTGAAGGGCCAACAAGCAATCAGCCCCAGCATTTT; cdr3_aa: CASSEGPTSNQPQHF
v_call: TRBV19; cdr3_length: 13; j_call: TRBJ2-7; d_call: TRBD1; clone_size: once; cdr3_nt: TGTGCCAGTAGTATTGGGACAGGGGGCGAGCAGTACTTC; cdr3_aa: CASSIGTGGEQYF
v_call: TRBV11-2; cdr3_length: 14; j_call: TRBJ2-7; d_call: -; clone_size: -; cdr3_nt: TGTGCCAGCAGCTTAACGGAGGGGAGGAACGAGCAGTACTTC; cdr3_aa: CASSLTEGRNEQYF
v_call: TRBV12-5; cdr3_length: 16; j_call: TRBJ2-1; d_call: TRBD2; clone_size: -; cdr3_nt: TGTGCTAGTGGTTTGTGCCCGGCGGGGGGGTGCAATGAGCAGTTCTTC; cdr3_aa: CASGLCPAGGCNEQFF
v_call: TRBV6-2/TRBV6-3; cdr3_length: 15; j_call: TRBJ1-1; d_call: -; clone_size: -; cdr3_nt: TGTGCCAGCAGTTACCCGATTCAGGGGACCACTGAAGCTTTCTTT; cdr3_aa: CASSYPIQGTTEAFF
v_call: TRBV12-3/TRBV12-4; cdr3_length: 13; j_call: TRBJ1-2; d_call: -; clone_size: -; cdr3_nt: TGTGCCAGCAGTTTATCAGGGATTAAGGGCTACACCTTC; cdr3_aa: CASSLSGIKGYTF
v_call: TRBV6-2/TRBV6-3; cdr3_length: 13; j_call: TRBJ1-6; d_call: -; clone_size: -; cdr3_nt: TGTGCCAGCAGCCGTGACAGTGATAATGGTTTCCACTTT; cdr3_aa: CASSRDSDNGFHF
v_call: TRBV9; cdr3_length: 15; j_call: TRBJ1-2; d_call: TRBD1; clone_size: -; cdr3_nt: TGTGCCAGCAATTGGGACAGGTGGCGGGTCTGTGGCTACACCTTC; cdr3_aa: CASNWDRWRVCGYTF
v_call: TRBV7-9; cdr3_length: 16; j_call: TRBJ1-6; d_call: TRBD1; clone_size: once; cdr3_nt: TGTGCCAGCAGCTTAGCTGGGACAGGGCTGGCGGGGGCCCTCCACTTT; cdr3_aa: CASSLAGTGLAGALHF
v_call: TRBV4-3; cdr3_length: 14; j_call: TRBJ1-2; d_call: -; clone_size: -; cdr3_nt: TGCGCCAGCAGCCAAGATACAGGGACGAGAGGCTACACCTTC; cdr3_aa: CASSQDTGTRGYTF
v_call: TRBV30; cdr3_length: 13; j_call: TRBJ1-5; d_call: -; clone_size: -; cdr3_nt: TGTGCCTGGCAGACACAGGGAAGCCAGCCCCAGCATTTT; cdr3_aa: CAWQTQGSQPQHF
v_call: TRBV4-1; cdr3_length: 17; j_call: TRBJ1-4; d_call: -; clone_size: -; cdr3_nt: TGCGCCAGCAGCCAAGCCCCTTCCCCTAAGCCTAATGAAAAACTGTTTTTT; cdr3_aa: CASSQAPSPKPNEKLFF
v_call: TRBV6-5; cdr3_length: 14; j_call: TRBJ2-2; d_call: TRBD2; clone_size: -; cdr3_nt: TGTGCCAGCAGTCGGGGGGGGTATACCGGGGAGCTGTTTTTT; cdr3_aa: CASSRGGYTGELFF
v_call: TRBV6-5; cdr3_length: 16; j_call: TRBJ1-4; d_call: TRBD1; clone_size: -; cdr3_nt: TGTGCCAGCAGTTACTCGTTGACAGGGGGCGGGGAAAAACTGTTTTTT; cdr3_aa: CASSYSLTGGGEKLFF
v_call: TRBV3-1/TRBV3-2; cdr3_length: 18; j_call: TRBJ1-3; d_call: -; clone_size: -; cdr3_nt: TGTGCCAGCAGCCGGGCCTTGGGTACAGGGTACTCTGGAAACACCATATATTTT; cdr3_aa: CASSRALGTGYSGNTIYF
v_call: TRBV18; cdr3_length: 16; j_call: TRBJ1-5; d_call: TRBD1; clone_size: once; cdr3_nt: TGTGCCAGCTCACCGCAACTACAGGGGGCAGGTCAGCCCCAGCATTTT; cdr3_aa: CASSPQLQGAGQPQHF
v_call: TRBV10-2; cdr3_length: 12; j_call: TRBJ1-2; d_call: -; clone_size: -; cdr3_nt: TGCGCCAGCAGTGGCACAGGCTATGGCTACACCTTC; cdr3_aa: CASSGTGYGYTF
v_call: TRBV4-1; cdr3_length: 15; j_call: TRBJ2-7; d_call: TRBD1; clone_size: -; cdr3_nt: TGCGCCAGCAGCCAAGGAGGGACAGGTCCCTACGAGCAGTACTTC; cdr3_aa: CASSQGGTGPYEQYF
v_call: TRBV11-2; cdr3_length: 12; j_call: TRBJ1-1; d_call: -; clone_size: -; cdr3_nt: TGTGCCAGCAGTCACAGGCAGACACCGGCTTTCTTT; cdr3_aa: CASSHRQTPAFF
v_call: TRBV6-5; cdr3_length: 15; j_call: TRBJ2-7; d_call: -; clone_size: once; cdr3_nt: TGTGCCAGCCTTACACGGCAGGGGAGGGACTACGAGCAGTACTTC; cdr3_aa: CASLTRQGRDYEQYF
v_call: TRBV4-2; cdr3_length: 14; j_call: TRBJ2-3; d_call: -; clone_size: -; cdr3_nt: TGTGCCAGCAGCCAAGGGACTTTCACAGATACGCAGTATTTT; cdr3_aa: CASSQGTFTDTQYF
v_call: TRBV11-2; cdr3_length: 14; j_call: TRBJ1-2; d_call: -; clone_size: -; cdr3_nt: TGTGCCAGCAGTTTAGGAAACTCTAACTATGGCTACACCTTC; cdr3_aa: CASSLGNSNYGYTF
v_call: TRBV15; cdr3_length: 15; j_call: TRBJ1-2; d_call: TRBD1; clone_size: -; cdr3_nt: TGTGCCACCAGCAGAGAGACAGGGACAGCCTATGGCTACACCTTC; cdr3_aa: CATSRETGTAYGYTF